This is a list of T cell receptor beta chains from one sample in a study of human T cells and chemical hapten exposure. TCRdb re-called the RACE reads with MiXCR, one entry per CDR3 protein. This sample has under 200,000 distinct CDR3 sequences, with around 15% found just once. Sequences were derived from whole blood, sampled in connection with sensitization to the hapten diphenylcyclopropenone (DPC). Receptor source: a woman aged 25-40 years with alopecia areata. Some clones in this sample may be carry-over from other donors' samples. Both conserved end residues are trimmed from each CDR3. Each record gives: J gene, D gene, V gene, CDR3 protein. D genes are given only for firm matches.

>TRBJ1-1|-|TRBV27
ASSLLSGNGGAF
>TRBJ2-5|-|TRBV29-1
SVTSDSHRGQEETQY
>TRBJ1-5|TRBD1|TRBV2
ASSGDRLYQPQH
>TRBJ2-7|-|TRBV6-2/TRBV6-3
ASSYSTTGLSYEQY
>TRBJ2-5|-|TRBV28
ASSPGAGLETQY
>TRBJ2-5|-|TRBV5-1
ASSSQVQETQY
>TRBJ1-5|TRBD1|TRBV18
ASSRDRGQGNQPQH
>TRBJ2-7|-|TRBV29-1
SVVRGSSYEQY
>TRBJ2-7|-|TRBV25-1
ASALGSLRDEQY
>TRBJ1-1|-|TRBV27
ASTRRGGTEAF
>TRBJ1-5|-|TRBV6-2/TRBV6-3
ASSFQGQPQH
>TRBJ2-7|-|TRBV29-1
SVDGSRNEQY
>TRBJ1-1|-|TRBV4-1
ASSQEQGNTEAF
>TRBJ2-1|TRBD2|TRBV11-2
ASSTTSGVYNEQF
>TRBJ2-3|-|TRBV12-3/TRBV12-4
ASQGSADTQY
>TRBJ1-2|-|TRBV11-2
ASIQMDTQSGYT
>TRBJ1-2|TRBD1|TRBV7-2
ASSPRQGIQGYT